These T cell receptor beta chains were read from a single sample in a study of blood T cell repertoires in COVID-19. The data were produced by immunoSEQ multiplex PCR, yet TCRdb's version contains in-frame clones alone and is incomplete. The sample shows about 190,000 clones, around 87% of them seen only once. The sequenced sample was peripheral blood. The receptors shown here come from a man aged 50 to 59 with acute or convalescent COVID-19. CDR3s include the opening cysteine and the closing phenylalanine or tryptophan. The D gene is left open where the match is weak. A row's size may be missing; if present it is once, few, many or a size class.

cdr3_length,j_call,clone_size,v_call,d_call,cdr3_nt,cdr3_aa
17,TRBJ2-3,-,TRBV27,TRBD2,TGTGCCAGCAGTCTAAACCCTGGACTAGCGGTCACAGATACGCAGTATTTT,CASSLNPGLAVTDTQYF
15,TRBJ2-2,-,TRBV3-1/TRBV3-2,-,TGTGCCAGCAGCCAAGGCAGGGGACACACCGGGGAGCTGTTTTTT,CASSQGRGHTGELFF
13,TRBJ2-7,-,TRBV19,-,TGTGCCAGTAGTCCCGCGGGATACTACGAGCAGTACTTC,CASSPAGYYEQYF
15,TRBJ2-3,-,TRBV6-5,TRBD2,TGTGCCAGCAGTATAAGGAGCGGGGGCACAGATACGCAGTATTTT,CASSIRSGGTDTQYF
13,TRBJ1-5,-,TRBV2,-,TGTGCCAGCACCCTCACGAGGGATCAGCCCCAGCATTTT,CASTLTRDQPQHF
15,TRBJ2-1,once,TRBV30,TRBD2,TGTGCCTGGAGTGGGCTAGCGGGGGCCTCAAATGAGCAGTTCTTC,CAWSGLAGASNEQFF
14,TRBJ1-3,few,TRBV28,-,TGTGCCAGCAGACCACAGGGCACTGGAAACACCATATATTTT,CASRPQGTGNTIYF
16,TRBJ1-2,-,TRBV19,TRBD1,TGTGCCAGTAGTACGTGGGACAGAAGTACGAACTATGGCTACACCTTC,CASSTWDRSTNYGYTF
17,TRBJ2-2,once,TRBV25-1,-,TGTGCCAGCAGTGAATTATTCCGGTCCTGGAACACCGGGGAGCTGTTTTTT,CASSELFRSWNTGELFF
12,TRBJ1-2,-,TRBV12-3/TRBV12-4,-,TGTGCCAGCAGCTCGCAGGGGTATGGCTACACCTTC,CASSSQGYGYTF
17,TRBJ2-3,-,TRBV7-2,TRBD2,TGTGCCAGCAGCTTAGACGGTCCCCTAGCGGGAGTAGATACGCAGTATTTT,CASSLDGPLAGVDTQYF
14,TRBJ1-1,-,TRBV24-1,-,TGTGCCACCCACCCGGGGGGGAGTGCCACTGAAGCTTTCTTT,CATHPGGSATEAFF
15,TRBJ2-3,-,TRBV7-3,-,TGTGCCAGCAGCTTAAATCAGGGATTGACAGATACGCAGTATTTT,CASSLNQGLTDTQYF
18,TRBJ1-3,-,TRBV28,-,TGTGCCAGCAGCTGGGGGTGGGGACTTACCTTCTCCGGAAACACCATATATTTT,CASSWGWGLTFSGNTIYF
15,TRBJ1-1,-,TRBV27,-,TGTGCCAGCAGTTTCTGGCCCCGCCGGGACACTGAAGCTTTCTTT,CASSFWPRRDTEAFF
15,TRBJ1-2,-,TRBV6-5,TRBD1,TGTGCCAGCATGAAGGGAGAGAGAGGGGGCGGGGGCTACACCTTC,CASMKGERGGGGYTF
11,TRBJ2-7,-,TRBV29-1,-,TGCAGCGCCCAGGGGTCCTACGAGCAGTACTTC,CSAQGSYEQYF
14,TRBJ1-1,-,TRBV7-9,TRBD1,TGTGCCAGCAGCTTTGGACAGGGGAACACTGAAGCTTTCTTT,CASSFGQGNTEAFF
15,TRBJ1-2,few,TRBV6-5,TRBD1,TGTGCCAGCACAGGACAGGGGGCGCGGGTCTATGGCTACACCTTC,CASTGQGARVYGYTF
13,TRBJ1-2,few,TRBV27,-,TGTGCCAGCAGTTTGAATGAGTACTATGGCTACACCTTC,CASSLNEYYGYTF
16,TRBJ1-5,-,TRBV19,-,TGTGCCAGTAGTATAGGGGGACACCTTAGCAATCAGCCCCAGCATTTT,CASSIGGHLSNQPQHF
11,TRBJ2-1,-,TRBV28,-,TGTGCCAGCAGCAGGTTGGAGGGGAAGTTCTTC,CASSRLEGKFF
13,TRBJ1-1,-,TRBV5-4,-,TGTGCCAGTGGGGGCGGAGGAAACACTGAAGCTTTCTTT,CASGGGGNTEAFF
15,TRBJ1-3,-,TRBV15,TRBD1,TGTGCCACCAGCAGGCTGGACAGGACTGGAAACACCATATATTTT,CATSRLDRTGNTIYF
10,TRBJ1-2,few,TRBV30,-,TGTGCCTGGCAGAACTATGGCTACACCTTC,CAWQNYGYTF
14,TRBJ1-4,-,TRBV5-5,-,TGTGCCAGCAGCCCGCTCGGAAGAGGTGAAAAACTGTTTTTT,CASSPLGRGEKLFF
17,TRBJ1-6,-,TRBV5-1,TRBD1,TGCGCCAGCAGCTTCACAGCTGGGACAGGGGATAATTCACCCCTCCACTTT,CASSFTAGTGDNSPLHF
13,TRBJ2-2,-,TRBV7-9,-,TGTGCCAGCAGCGTCCAGGATCCCGGGGAGCTGTTTTTT,CASSVQDPGELFF
16,TRBJ2-7,-,TRBV27,TRBD2,TGTGCCAGCAGTTTAATAGGAGCGGGAGGCTCCTACGAGCAGTACTTC,CASSLIGAGGSYEQYF
17,TRBJ2-1,once,TRBV5-1,TRBD2,TGCGCCAGCAGCCTTACTAGCGGGAGTATGAGGGTCAATGAGCAGTTCTTC,CASSLTSGSMRVNEQFF
16,TRBJ1-2,once,TRBV14,-,TGTGCCAGCAGCCAGCGGACAATCAAGCCTAACTATGGCTACACCTTC,CASSQRTIKPNYGYTF
17,TRBJ1-2,-,TRBV7-6,TRBD1,TGTGCCAGCAGCTTAAACCCAGGACAGGGGCGAAAGGAGGGCTACACCTTC,CASSLNPGQGRKEGYTF
15,TRBJ1-6,once,TRBV7-2,-,TGTGCCAGCAGCTTGTCCGGGAGCAGTAATTCACCCCTCCACTTT,CASSLSGSSNSPLHF
14,TRBJ2-3,-,TRBV7-8,TRBD2,TGTGCCAGCAGCTTCCGGACTAGATGGGATACGCAGTATTTT,CASSFRTRWDTQYF
15,TRBJ1-5,-,TRBV28,TRBD1,TGTGCCAGCATTTTCGGACAGGGCGGGGGTCAGCCCCAGCATTTT,CASIFGQGGGQPQHF
13,TRBJ1-4,once,TRBV3-1/TRBV3-2,-,TGTGCCAGCAGCCAACGGGGGGCTGAAAAACTGTTTTTT,CASSQRGAEKLFF